This TCR beta chain was profiled in a study of blood T cell repertoires in COVID-19. As for the study in general: Sources were T cells, B-cell-depleted T cells, or PBMCs; the material itself was cDNA or gDNA.

Trimming took off 0 bases at V and 7 bases at J, with 13 bases between the two ends. The CDR3 is 14 residues long. Germline CDR1 ENHRY, CDR2 SYGVKD. Produced via immunoSEQ multiplex PCR; TCRdb's table is partial and in-frame only. This sample has 90,000 to 120,000 clones; 80% to 85% occur once, and the top ten carry over 4%. Sequenced input: peripheral blood. The rearrangement links TRBV10-3 to TRBJ2-7; TRBD1 might be the D (6 bases). The receptor comes from a man aged 65 to 79 with acute or convalescent COVID-19. CDR3 coding DNA: TGTGCCATCAGTGAGTCGACAGGCCCCCAGGAGCAGTACTTC. This translates into CAISESTGPQEQYF.